The 17 T cell receptor beta chains listed next were all sequenced from one sample in a study of technical replicates of blood from several donors. Produced via immunoSEQ multiplex PCR; TCRdb's table is partial and in-frame only. This sample has around 72,000 clones, with more than 85% found just once. The sample taken for sequencing was PBMCs. The source of these receptors is a human donor in good health. Some clones in this sample may be carry-over from other donors' samples.

J is TRBJ2-4 and V is TRBV2, with 7 bases that match TRBD1. CDR1 is SNHLY and CDR2 is FYNNEI in the germline V gene. With V trimmed by 0 bases and J by 15 bases, 5 bases remained unmatched. The length of the CDR3 is 12 residues. The CDR3 loop reads CASSEADRVGYF. The CDR3 nucleotides read TGTGCCAGCAGTGAAGCTGACAGGGTAGGGTACTTC.

V and J are TRBV7-2 and TRBJ1-2; possible D gene TRBD1, 6 bases. V lost 7 bases, J lost 5 bases, and 17 bases lay in between. The germline gives CDR1 SGHTA, CDR2 FQGNSA. The CDR3 has 14 residues. The CDR3 nucleotides are TGTGCCAGCACCTGGTCCCCTCAGGGGTATGGCTACACCTTC. Translated, it gives CASTWSPQGYGYTF.

V is TRBV7-9 and J is TRBJ2-7; D remains ambiguous. Trimming shortened V by 5 bases and J by 3 bases, and 14 bases separated the two germline ends. The CDR3 has 14 amino acids. Germline lookup yields CDR1 SEHNR and CDR2 FQNEAQ (reference sequence). Here the CDR3 reads CASSPGRSLYEQYF. CDR3 nucleotides: TGTGCCAGCAGCCCCGGCAGGTCGCTCTACGAGCAGTACTTC.

This chain joins TRBV18 and TRBJ1-2; possibly TRBD1 for D (6 bases). Per germline, CDR1 KGHSH and CDR2 LQKENI. The CDR3 has 14 amino acids. The ends were cut back, 6 bases at V and 2 bases at J, with 13 bases in the middle. CDR3 sequence (DNA): TGTGCCAGCTCCCTGGACAGACTCAACTATGGCTACACCTTC. Protein product: CASSLDRLNYGYTF.

J is TRBJ2-3 and V is TRBV23-1, with 9 bases lining up with TRBD1. TRBV23-1 is annotated as an ORF whose role is uncertain. This CDR3 has 16 amino acids. Germline trimming cut 4 bases from V and 3 bases from J; bases unmatched to any gene: 8. The CDR3 nucleotides are TGCGCCAGCAGTCGAAGGGGACAGGGTCCGACAGATACGCAGTATTTT. This codes for CASSRRGQGPTDTQYF.

The chain links TRBV19 to TRBJ2-7; D not certain. This CDR3 spans 11 amino acids. From germline, CDR1 is LNHDA and CDR2 SQIVND (reference sequence). Trimming cost V 5 bases and J 3 bases, with 5 bases left between them. The CDR3 bases are TGTGCCAGTAGTCACAACTACGAGCAGTACTTC. Translation: CASSHNYEQYF.

This chain connects TRBV6-1 to TRBJ1-5, with TRBD1 matching over 8 bases. The CDR3 is made up of 17 amino acids. With V trimmed by 0 bases and J by 2 bases, 6 bases remained unmatched. Germline assignment: CDR1 MNHNS and CDR2 SASEGT. The CDR3 protein is CASSEAWTGKGNQPQHF. The CDR3 DNA follows: TGTGCCAGCAGTGAAGCCTGGACAGGGAAGGGCAATCAGCCCCAGCATTTT.

V and J are TRBV14 and TRBJ2-1; D possibly corresponds to TRBD1 (5 bases). The CDR3 runs to 19 residues. Germline CDR1 SGHDN, CDR2 FVKESK. V gave up 6 bases and J gave up 0 bases, with 24 bases separating them. The CDR3 is CASSFARGFGLSSYNEQFF. The CDR3 DNA reads as TGTGCCAGCAGTTTCGCAAGGGGCTTCGGTCTAAGCTCCTACAATGAGCAGTTCTTC. The full variable domain, its missing parts supplied by reference TRBV14 and TRBJ2-1, is EAGVTQFPSHSVIEKGQTVTLRCDPISGHDNLYWYRRVMGKEIKFLLHFVKESKQDESGMPNNRFLAERTGGTYSTLKVQPAELEDSGVYFCASSFARGFGLSSYNEQFFGPGTRLTVL.

This chain connects TRBV30 to TRBJ2-5; D possibly corresponds to TRBD1 (5 bases). Trimming removed 5 bases from V and 4 bases from J, with 11 bases in between. CDR1 and CDR2 (germline): GTSNPN, SVGIG (reference sequence). The CDR3 loop spans 12 amino acids. The CDR3 nucleotides read TGTGCCTGGGGCCTTCAGGGAGAGACCCAGTACTTC. Amino acid sequence: CAWGLQGETQYF.

This chain uses TRBV12-5 with TRBJ1-6, with D perhaps TRBD1 (5 bases). The V gene's germline CDR1 is LGHNT and CDR2 FRNRAP. V shed 4 bases and J shed 11 bases, with 6 bases lying between them. This CDR3 is 11 amino acids long. The CDR3 DNA sequence: TGTGCTAGTGGTTGGGGCGCACCCCTCCACTTT. It specifies CASGWGAPLHF.

This rearrangement joins TRBV7-3 to TRBJ2-1; TRBD2 matches at 9 bases. V gave up 6 bases and J gave up 8 bases; unmatched junction bases: 14. The CDR3 has 16 amino acids. Germline V gives CDR1 SGHTA, CDR2 FQGTGA. This chain's CDR3 is CASSSDGGGARYEQFF. In nucleotides, the CDR3 is TGTGCCAGCAGTTCTGACGGCGGGGGGGCCAGGTATGAGCAGTTCTTC.

This clone came up once. This chain joins TRBV15 and TRBJ2-7, with 8 bases fitting TRBD1. Looked up from germline, CDR1 is LNHNV and CDR2 is YYDKDF (reference sequence). V shed 2 bases, J shed 3 bases, and the junction held 3 bases outside the gene matches. CDR3 length equals 14 residues. Written as DNA, the CDR3 is TGTGCCACCAGCAGACAGACAGGGGTCTACGAGCAGTACTTC. This sequence encodes CATSRQTGVYEQYF.

The chain links TRBV9 to TRBJ2-1; D is undetermined. Trimming removed 0 bases from V and 0 bases from J, with 7 bases in between. In germline, CDR1 is SGDLS, CDR2 YYNGEE. The CDR3 consists of 15 residues. The CDR3 coding sequence is TGTGCCAGCAGCGTAGGTGATAGCTCCTACAATGAGCAGTTCTTC. It specifies CASSVGDSSYNEQFF. Complete variable domain (other parts from reference TRBV9 and TRBJ2-1): DSGVTQTPKHLITATGQRVTLRCSPRSGDLSVYWYQQSLDQGLQFLIQYYNGEERAKGNILERFSAQQFPDLHSELNLSSLELGDSALYFCASSVGDSSYNEQFFGPGTRLTVL.

Comments on this clone: A junction end diverges from the germline sequence, so it may reflect a read error. The chain has TRBV7-6 and TRBJ2-7, with TRBD2 matching 8 bases. Germline CDR1 SGHVS, CDR2 FNYEAQ. The CDR3 is made up of 12 amino acids. The CDR3 nucleotides are TGTGCCAGCAGCTCGACCTCCGGGACTAGAAACTTC. It codes for CASSSTSGTRNF.

This clone was detected a few times. This chain uses TRBV2 with TRBJ1-2; no definite D call. The V end lost 10 bases, the J end lost 8 bases, and 20 bases lay between the germline ends. In germline, CDR1 is SNHLY, CDR2 FYNNEI. The CDR3 sequence is 13 residues long. The CDR3 coding sequence is TGTGCCACCGAAAGGGTCCGGGATGAAGGCTACACCTTC. This sequence encodes CATERVRDEGYTF.

This clone was observed a handful of times. The chain carries TRBV15 and TRBJ1-2, with TRBD1 as a possible D gene (6 bases). The CDR3 totals 14 residues. V lost 3 bases to trimming and J lost 4 bases, with 12 bases between them. CDR1 is LNHNV and CDR2 is YYDKDF in the germline V gene (reference sequence). The CDR3 DNA reads TGTGCCACCAGCAGTACAGGGCTGGGCTATGGCTACACCTTC. This encodes CATSSTGLGYGYTF.

The DNA of the CDR3 is TGTGCCAGCAGTAGGACAGAGTCCCCCTACGAGCAGTACTTC. It codes for CASSRTESPYEQYF. V gene TRBV9 combines with J gene TRBJ2-7, with D possibly TRBD1 on 6 matching bases. V lost 5 bases and J lost 2, with 14 bases in between. CDR1 and CDR2 (germline): SGDLS, YYNGEE. The length of the CDR3 is 14 residues.